These 14 T cell receptor beta chains share one sample of origin, sequenced in a study of shared clonotypes between healthy human individuals. Using immunoSEQ multiplex PCR, the repertoire was profiled, and TCRdb retains in-frame clones only, with some absent. The sample consists of 1.5 million to 2.5 million clones, 85% to 95% of them appearing once. In the naive CD8 group, cells lacked CD45RO and were positively selected for CCR7, so terminally differentiated effector memory CD45RA+ cells were left out. The material sequenced was naive CD8+ T cells sorted from blood. Every receptor here comes from a man between 18 and 35 years old in good health.

The chain employs TRBV6-1 and TRBJ1-1; maybe TRBD1 (6 bases). Trimming shortened V by 5 bases and J by 4 bases, and 17 bases separated the two germline ends. Germline values: CDR1 MNHNS, CDR2 SASEGT. The CDR3 loop spans 15 amino acids. CDR3 loop: CASSSVQGGGTEAFF. CDR3 DNA sequence: TGTGCCAGCAGTTCAGTACAGGGAGGAGGCACTGAAGCTTTCTTT.

The chain has TRBV19 and TRBJ1-6; the match to TRBD1 covers 9 bases. The V segment lost 5 bases and the J segment 7 bases; nucleotides outside the gene matches: 6. The CDR3 has 15 residues. From germline, CDR1 is LNHDA and CDR2 SQIVND (reference sequence). The CDR3 DNA follows: TGTGCCAGTAGTCCCGGGACAGGGACCAATTCACCCCTCCACTTT. It encodes CASSPGTGTNSPLHF.

The chain combines TRBV27 with TRBJ2-2; 10 bases agree with TRBD1. Germline loops: CDR1 MNHEY, CDR2 SMNVEV (reference sequence). The CDR3 runs to 16 residues. Trimming cost V 7 bases and J 2 bases; bases outside gene matches: 7. The CDR3 nucleotides read TGTGCCAGCACCATCCGGGACAGGGGAAACACCGGGGAGCTGTTTTTT. Translation: CASTIRDRGNTGELFF.

The genes are TRBV6-6 and TRBJ1-2; unclear D gene. The CDR3 extends over 15 amino acids. V was clipped by 2 bases and J by 6 bases, with 16 bases between them. The germline CDR1 and CDR2 sequences are MNHNY and SVGAGI (reference sequence). This CDR3 is CASSYLSAGEDGYTF. DNA for the CDR3: TGTGCCAGCAGTTACCTCTCGGCAGGCGAGGATGGCTACACCTTC.

This chain's CDR3 is CASSTIAAGTDTQYF. In DNA, the CDR3 is TGCGCCAGCAGCACTATAGCCGCCGGCACAGATACGCAGTATTTT. The gene calls are TRBV4-3 and TRBJ2-3, with no clear D. V lost 5 bases and J lost 1, with 13 bases in between. The length of the CDR3 is 15 residues. Germline loops: CDR1 LGHNA, CDR2 YSLEER.

The rearrangement joins TRBV5-1 to TRBJ2-7, with TRBD1 matching 10 bases. Trimming took 1 base from V and 6 from J; bases not matched to a gene: 4. Germline V CDR1 and CDR2: SGHRS, YFSETQ. The CDR3 totals 14 residues. For the CDR3, the DNA is TGCGCCAGCAGCTTGCGACAGGGGGCAGCCGAGCAGTACTTC. It specifies CASSLRQGAAEQYF.

The rearrangement joins TRBV21-1 to TRBJ2-4. TRBV21-1 is designated a pseudogene. The CDR3 spans 16 residues. DNA of the CDR3: TGTGCCAGCAGTCAGAATAGGTTTTTAGCCAAAAACATTCAGTACTTC. Amino acid sequence: CASSQNRFLAKNIQYF.

This clone was observed once. The genes are TRBV6-5 and TRBJ1-4, with 9 bases fitting TRBD1. V dropped 4 bases and J dropped 6; count of bases not matched to a gene: 3. This CDR3 is built from 14 residues. The germline V gene has CDR1 MNHEY and CDR2 SVGAGI. DNA of the CDR3: TGTGCCAGCAGTTGGGGACAGGGCGATGAAAAACTGTTTTTT. As protein: CASSWGQGDEKLFF.

This chain joins TRBV4-2 and TRBJ2-1; 7 nucleotides agree with TRBD2. The CDR3 consists of 18 residues. CDR1 is LGHNA and CDR2 is YNFKEQ in the germline V gene. The junction had 13 bases not matched to a gene; V was cut back by 0 bases and J by 5 bases. The CDR3 DNA follows: TGTGCCAGCAGCCAAGAAAGTATTTGGCTAGCGGAAGACAATGAGCAGTTCTTC. Amino acids: CASSQESIWLAEDNEQFF.

This chain joins TRBV4-1 and TRBJ2-7; 9 bases fit TRBD1. The CDR3 is 19 amino acids. J was trimmed by 2 bases and V by 1 base; bases with no gene match: 15. Germline assignment: CDR1 MGHRA and CDR2 YSYEKL. In nucleotides, the CDR3 is TGCGCCAGCAGCCAAGGGGCCCTAGGGACAGGGAGGGCAACCTACGAGCAGTACTTC. As protein: CASSQGALGTGRATYEQYF.

This chain joins TRBV7-9 and TRBJ2-7, with 9 positions matching TRBD1. Looked up from germline, CDR1 is SEHNR and CDR2 is FQNEAQ (reference sequence). The ends lost 5 bases at V and 6 bases at J; junction bases unmatched: 8. The CDR3 length is 14 residues. The CDR3 here is CASSNWDRVSEQYF. The CDR3 DNA sequence: TGTGCCAGCAGCAATTGGGACAGGGTGTCCGAGCAGTACTTC.

The V gene is TRBV19, the J gene TRBJ2-7; maybe TRBD1 (5 bases). The CDR3 extends over 11 amino acids. V was trimmed by 11 bases and J by 0 bases, leaving 8 bases between them. Germline V lookup: CDR1 LNHDA, CDR2 SQIVND (reference sequence). This CDR3 reads CASGSSYEQYF. CDR3 DNA: TGTGCCTCAGGGTCCTCCTACGAGCAGTACTTC. Combining the CDR3 with reference TRBV19 and TRBJ2-7 gives the whole variable domain DGGITQSPKYLFRKEGQNVTLSCEQNLNHDAMYWYRQDPGQGLRLIYYSQIVNDFQKGDIAEGYSVSREKKESFPLTVTSAQKNPTAFYLCASGSSYEQYFGPGTRLTVT.

This clone was observed a single time. This chain joins TRBV15 and TRBJ2-7, with TRBD1 as a possible D gene (6 bases). The CDR3 totals 13 residues. V lost 4 bases to trimming and J lost 3 bases, with 10 bases between them. Germline V lookup: CDR1 LNHNV, CDR2 YYDKDF (reference sequence). This chain's CDR3 is CATSTGRGYEQYF. DNA for the CDR3: TGTGCCACCAGCACTGGCAGGGGCTACGAGCAGTACTTC.

The chain is built from TRBV6-4 and TRBJ2-1; D is undetermined. CDR1 and CDR2 from the germline V gene are MRHNA and SNTAGT. The length of the CDR3 is 12 residues. Between the trimmed V and J ends, which lost 2 bases and 9 bases, there was a span of 8 bases. CDR3 in DNA: TGTGCCAGCAGTGACGACATGGGTGAGCAGTTCTTC. Translated, it gives CASSDDMGEQFF.